This T cell receptor (beta chain) was profiled in a study of blood T cell repertoires in COVID-19. Study in general: Material from acute and convalescent COVID-19 was sourced from the United States, Italy and Spain. T cells, B-cell-depleted T cells, or PBMCs supplied cDNA or gDNA.

V lost 7 bases to trimming and J lost 6 bases, with 11 bases between them. The CDR3 is 12 residues long. Germline-derived CDR1 and CDR2 are MNHEY and SVGAGI. Per the original methods: Cell counts per sample came from amplifying reference gene primers. Produced via immunoSEQ multiplex PCR; TCRdb's table is partial and in-frame only. V, J and clone size reflect that table, while D and trimming were determined from the DNA. The table shows about 250,000 clones, with approximately 90% occurring only once. Sequenced: peripheral blood. The sequence derives from a man under 40 with acute or convalescent COVID-19. The chain carries TRBV6-5 and TRBJ2-3; D gene unclear. CDR3 in amino acids: CASTLPSDTQYF. The CDR3 region has the DNA TGTGCCAGCACCCTACCCTCGGATACGCAGTATTTT.